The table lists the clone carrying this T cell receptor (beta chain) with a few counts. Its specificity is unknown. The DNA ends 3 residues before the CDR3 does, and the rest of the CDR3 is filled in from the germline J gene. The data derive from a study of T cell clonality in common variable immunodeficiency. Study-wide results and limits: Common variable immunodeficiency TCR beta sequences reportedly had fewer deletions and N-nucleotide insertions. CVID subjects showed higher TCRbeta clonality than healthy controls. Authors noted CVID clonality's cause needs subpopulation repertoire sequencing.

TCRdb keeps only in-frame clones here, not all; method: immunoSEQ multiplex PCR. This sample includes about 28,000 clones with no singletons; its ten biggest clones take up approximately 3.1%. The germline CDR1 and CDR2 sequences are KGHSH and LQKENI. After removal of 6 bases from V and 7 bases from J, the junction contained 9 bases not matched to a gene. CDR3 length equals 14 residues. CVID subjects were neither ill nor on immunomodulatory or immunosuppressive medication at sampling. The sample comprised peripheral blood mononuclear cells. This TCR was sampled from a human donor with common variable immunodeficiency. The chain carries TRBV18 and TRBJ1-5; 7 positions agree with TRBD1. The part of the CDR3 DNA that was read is TGTGCCAGCTCCAGGGGGAGAGGGGCCCAGCCC. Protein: CASSRGRGAQP. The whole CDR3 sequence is CASSRGRGAQPQHF.